The 23 T cell receptor beta chains below all came from one sample that was sequenced in a study of CD8 T cells in Susac syndrome. With random hexamers, 0.5 to 1 ug RNA was reverse transcribed. TCRdb redid the calling of the immunoSEQ multiplex PCR reads with MiXCR, one entry per CDR3 protein. Altogether about 180,000 distinct CDR3 sequences are present, 95% being singletons, with the ten largest covering 0.093%. Sequenced input: CD4+ T cells from PBMCs. The receptors here all came from a human donor with multiple sclerosis.

This clonotype was seen just once. The chain carries TRBV25-1 and TRBJ1-5; perhaps TRBD1 as D (5 bases). The CDR3 runs 13 residues. Trimming removed 2 bases at V and 5 bases at J, with 7 bases between. The germline V gene has CDR1 MGHDK and CDR2 SYGVNS. CDR3 coding DNA: TGTGCCAGCAGTGAAGGGGCCTATCAGCCCCAGCATTTT. It specifies CASSEGAYQPQHF.

The CDR3 region is CASSPSTRSYEQYF. CDR3 coding DNA: TGTGCCAGCTCACCCTCGACTAGGTCCTACGAGCAGTACTTC. The chain employs TRBV18 and TRBJ2-7; tentatively, D is TRBD2 (6 bases). CDR1 and CDR2 (germline): KGHSH, LQKENI. The CDR3 is 14 residues long. Trimming stripped 3 bases from V and 1 base from J, with 10 bases between.

This chain links TRBV11-2 with TRBJ2-5, with 9 bases matching TRBD2. CDR1 and CDR2 from the germline V gene are SGHAT and FQNNGV. The V segment lost 7 bases and the J segment 5 bases; nucleotides outside the gene matches: 8. The CDR3 is 14 residues long. The DNA for the CDR3 is TGTGCCAGCACCTCTAGCGGGGAGGGGGAGACCCAGTACTTC. Amino acids: CASTSSGEGETQYF.

The chain has TRBV12-3 or TRBV12-4 and TRBJ1-6, with D perhaps TRBD1 (5 bases). The CDR3 contains 14 residues. V was shortened by 5 bases and J by 9 bases, with 14 bases between the two germline ends. CDR3 loop: CASSDSGVASPLHF. The CDR3 DNA sequence: TGTGCCAGCAGTGACAGCGGAGTCGCTTCACCCCTCCACTTT.

The chain couples TRBV10-3 to TRBJ2-7, with 12 bases fitting TRBD1. Germline lookup yields CDR1 ENHRY and CDR2 SYGVKD. The CDR3 consists of 14 residues. After removal of 6 bases from V and 5 bases from J, the junction contained 5 bases not matched to a gene. CDR3 DNA sequence: TGTGCCATCAGGGGGGACAGGGGGCGCGACGAGCAGTACTTC. Translating gives CAIRGDRGRDEQYF.

The chain couples TRBV7-2 to TRBJ2-5; TRBD1 might be the D (6 bases). V was cut by 1 base and J by 4 bases, with 7 bases left in between. The CDR3 has 13 residues. CDR1 SGHTA and CDR2 FQGNSA come from the germline V gene. The CDR3 protein is CASSLEQGETQYF. In nucleotides, the CDR3 is TGTGCCAGCAGCTTAGAACAGGGAGAGACCCAGTACTTC.

This clonotype appeared a single time. The CDR3 here is CASSLGAGSGANVLTF. CDR3 DNA sequence: TGTGCCAGCAGCTTAGGGGCGGGCTCTGGGGCCAACGTCCTGACTTTC. The J gene is TRBJ2-6, the V gene TRBV7-9; the D gene is possibly TRBD2 (5 bases). Germline CDR1 is SEHNR and CDR2 is FQNEAQ (reference sequence). CDR3 length: 16 amino acids. V lost 1 base, J lost 0 bases, and 7 bases lay in between.

The chain carries TRBV24-1 and TRBJ2-7, with D hard to call. The germline CDR1 and CDR2 sequences are KGHDR and SFDVKD. The V end was cut by 1 base, the J end by 8 bases, with 11 bases between. This CDR3 has 13 amino acids. For the CDR3, the DNA is TGTGCCACCAGTGATTTACAGACTGGTAAGCAGTACTTC. Protein: CATSDLQTGKQYF.

The rearrangement joins TRBV12-5 to TRBJ2-7; D remains unclear. The CDR3 consists of 19 residues. V lost 0 bases, J lost 2 bases, and 23 bases lay in between. Looked up from germline, CDR1 is LGHNT and CDR2 is FRNRAP. The CDR3 is CASGLVLSEVRVPPYEQYF. The CDR3 nucleotides are TGTGCTAGTGGTTTGGTACTATCTGAGGTTAGAGTTCCACCCTACGAGCAGTACTTC.

The chain joins TRBV9 to TRBJ1-1; D is perhaps TRBD1 (5 bases). V lost 6 bases, J lost 1 base, and 13 bases lay in between. This CDR3 is 14 amino acids long. Per germline, CDR1 SGDLS and CDR2 YYNGEE. The CDR3, as DNA: TGTGCCAGCACCCAGGGAGATAGGAACACTGAAGCTTTCTTT. This sequence encodes CASTQGDRNTEAFF.

V is TRBV21-1 and J is TRBJ1-1; the table assigns TRBD1, which was not confirmed against the DNA. TRBV21-1 is listed as a pseudogene. The CDR3 consists of 15 residues. The CDR3 nucleotides read TGTGCCAGCAGCAAAGTAACAGGGAAGGACACTGAAGCTTTCTTT. Protein product: CASSKVTGKDTEAFF.

CDR3 sequence (DNA): TGCAGCGCTGGGACGCCGGAGGTCGGGGAGACCCAGTACTTC. Translating gives CSAGTPEVGETQYF. This chain uses TRBV29-1 with TRBJ2-5; D tentatively reads TRBD1 or TRBD2 (5 bases each). Trimming pared 7 bases from V and 5 bases from J, leaving 20 bases between. The CDR3 length is 14 residues. Germline values: CDR1 SQVTM, CDR2 ANQGSEA.

This chain links TRBV7-2 with TRBJ1-2; 7 positions agree with TRBD1. This CDR3 is 11 amino acids long. Trimming took 4 bases from V and 10 from J; bases not matched to a gene: 3. The germline V gene has CDR1 SGHTA and CDR2 FQGNSA. In DNA, the CDR3 is TGTGCCAGCAGCTCGACAGGGCTCTACACCTTC. Protein sequence: CASSSTGLYTF.

This chain connects TRBV29-1 to TRBJ2-1; either TRBD1 or TRBD2 may supply D (5 bases each). The CDR3 consists of 14 residues. V lost 7 bases to trimming and J lost 1 base, with 14 bases between them. Germline V gene lookup returns CDR1 SQVTM and CDR2 ANQGSEA. CDR3 sequence (DNA): TGCAGCGCCGGGGCCGGTGTGTCCTACAATGAGCAGTTCTTC. This sequence encodes CSAGAGVSYNEQFF.

This clonotype showed up just once. The rearrangement joins TRBV5-6 to TRBJ1-2, with D possibly being TRBD1 (5 bases). Germline CDR1 is SGHDT and CDR2 is YYEEEE. V gave up 0 bases and J gave up 2 bases, with 11 bases separating them. This CDR3 is 15 amino acids long. CDR3 sequence: CASSLGLGQNYGYTF. CDR3 DNA: TGTGCCAGCAGCTTGGGTCTGGGGCAGAACTATGGCTACACCTTC. The entire variable domain, with the rest obtained from reference TRBV5-6 and TRBJ1-2, is as follows: DAGVTQSPTHLIKTRGQQVTLRCSPKSGHDTVSWYQQALGQGPQFIFQYYEEEERQRGNFPDRFSGHQFPNYSSELNVNALLLGDSALYLCASSLGLGQNYGYTFGSGTRLTVV.

The count of this clonotype is one. The chain has TRBV5-1 and TRBJ1-2; no reliable D call. This CDR3 is built from 14 residues. V lost 4 bases, J lost 6 bases, and 16 bases lay in between. Per the germline V gene, CDR1 is SGHRS and CDR2 is YFSETQ. Written as DNA, the CDR3 is TGCGCCAGCAGCCTGATTCGAACGAGGGATGGCTACACCTTC. Translation gives CASSLIRTRDGYTF.

The J gene is TRBJ1-4, the V gene TRBV28, with D possibly TRBD1 on 5 matching bases. The germline V gene has CDR1 MDHEN and CDR2 SYDVKM. The CDR3 has 17 amino acids. V gave up 6 bases and J gave up 0 bases, with 17 bases separating them. In DNA form, the CDR3 reads TGTGCCAGCAGGGTCCCTGCAGGGACGTCAACTAATGAAAAACTGTTTTTT. Amino acid sequence: CASRVPAGTSTNEKLFF.

The rearrangement joins TRBV27 to TRBJ2-6, with unresolved D. Per germline, CDR1 MNHEY and CDR2 SMNVEV (reference sequence). V was shortened by 4 bases and J by 0 bases, with 19 bases between the two germline ends. This CDR3 has 19 amino acids. The CDR3: CASSSHRGTKSSGANVLTF. CDR3 bases: TGTGCCAGCAGTTCACATAGAGGCACTAAGAGCTCTGGGGCCAACGTCCTGACTTTC. The complete variable domain, with remaining parts taken from reference TRBV27 and TRBJ2-6, reads EAQVTQNPRYLITVTGKKLTVTCSQNMNHEYMSWYRQDPGLGLRQIYYSMNVEVTDKGDVPEGYKVSRKEKRNFPLILESPSPNQTSLYFCASSSHRGTKSSGANVLTFGAGSRLTVL.

The CDR3 DNA follows: TGTGCCAGCAGCCCTTTGGCCGGGACAGGGGGAAGAGTGGCTTTCTTT. Residues: CASSPLAGTGGRVAFF. The genes are TRBV7-6 and TRBJ1-1; TRBD1 matches at 11 bases. Per germline, CDR1 SGHVS and CDR2 FNYEAQ. V trimming: 5 bases; J trimming: 11 bases; junction bases outside the gene matches: 16. The CDR3 is 16 amino acids.

The genes are TRBV12-3 or TRBV12-4 and TRBJ2-7, with 10 bases aligning to TRBD1. The trim removed 6 bases at V and 3 bases at J, leaving 14 bases unmatched. The CDR3 consists of 17 residues. As DNA, the CDR3 is TGTGCCAGCAGCCCACTTCTCTCGGGACAGGGGATCTACGAGCAGTACTTC. It yields the protein CASSPLLSGQGIYEQYF.

V is TRBV30 and J is TRBJ2-3, with 10 bases that match TRBD2. The germline V gene has CDR1 GTSNPN and CDR2 SVGIG (reference sequence). The CDR3 has 15 residues. V was clipped by 5 bases and J by 1 base; unmatched bases: 6. CDR3 in DNA: TGTGCCTGGGATACCCTAGCGGGGGGCACAGATACGCAGTATTTT. This gives the protein CAWDTLAGGTDTQYF.

The rearrangement links TRBV19 to TRBJ2-3, with D perhaps assigned TRBD1 or TRBD2 (6 bases each). V was clipped by 7 bases and J by 8 bases, with 16 bases between them. The germline V gene has CDR1 LNHDA and CDR2 SQIVND (reference sequence). This CDR3 has 13 residues. Here the CDR3 DNA reads TGTGCCAGTACGTACGGGGGCGGTCCTACGCAGTATTTT. It encodes CASTYGGGPTQYF.

This rearrangement joins TRBV20-1 to TRBJ2-5; 9 bases are a match to TRBD2. The trim removed 2 bases at V and 1 base at J, leaving 5 bases unmatched. Per the germline V gene, CDR1 is DFQATT and CDR2 is SNEGSKA (reference sequence). The CDR3 is made up of 15 amino acids. The CDR3 spells CSARSYSGGQETQYF. In nucleotides, the CDR3 is TGCAGTGCTAGATCCTATAGCGGGGGCCAAGAGACCCAGTACTTC.